The entry below describes one TCR beta chain. The antigen is not known. TCRdb keeps only in-frame clones here, not all; method: immunoSEQ multiplex PCR. The sample contains around 110,000 clones, 87% of which appear only once. This specimen comes from a study of T cell responses to AZD1222 COVID-19 vaccine. Study-level results: The donor group comprised mostly white British people and more females; the analysis possibly underestimated clonal diversity. Spike-spanning, vaccine-associated CD4 TCRs were dominant at 160-218 and 743-854. Repertoire collection took place solely once the T cell response had peaked.

Trimming cost V 1 base and J 2 bases; bases outside gene matches: 0. Germline CDR1 SGHTA, CDR2 FQGNSA. The CDR3 sequence is 14 residues long. The source of this sequence is an adult in good health. Sample: peripheral blood, taken on day 0 of AZD1222 vaccination. This chain links TRBV7-2 with TRBJ1-2, with 8 bases fitting TRBD1. For the CDR3, the DNA is TGTGCCAGCAGCTTAGACAGGGGGAACTATGGCTACACCTTC. Amino acids: CASSLDRGNYGYTF.